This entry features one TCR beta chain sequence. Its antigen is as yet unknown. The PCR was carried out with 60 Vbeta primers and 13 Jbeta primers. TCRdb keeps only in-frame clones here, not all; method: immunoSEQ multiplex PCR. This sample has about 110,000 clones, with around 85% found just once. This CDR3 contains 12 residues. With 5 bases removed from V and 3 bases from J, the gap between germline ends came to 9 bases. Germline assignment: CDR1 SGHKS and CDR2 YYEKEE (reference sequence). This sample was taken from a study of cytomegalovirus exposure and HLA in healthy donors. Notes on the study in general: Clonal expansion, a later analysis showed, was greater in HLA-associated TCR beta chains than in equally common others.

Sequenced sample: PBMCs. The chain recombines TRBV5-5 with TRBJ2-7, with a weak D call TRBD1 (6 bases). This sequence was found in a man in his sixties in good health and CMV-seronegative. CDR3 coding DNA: TGTGCCAGCAGACTGGACAGCTACGAGCAGTACTTC. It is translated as CASRLDSYEQYF.